This T cell receptor beta chain was sequenced in a study of cytomegalovirus exposure and HLA in healthy donors. General study results and limits: In an earlier analysis, productive rearrangement rates for most beta V segments clustered near 87% or 30%.

13 Jbeta primers and 60 Vbeta primers were used for the PCR. The data were produced by immunoSEQ multiplex PCR, yet TCRdb's version contains in-frame clones alone and is incomplete. The table has under 150,000 clones, around 78% seen once. This clone was counted a few times. Its matching antigen is unknown. Trimming cost V 5 bases and J 7 bases; bases outside gene matches: 9. CDR1 is MDHEN and CDR2 is SYDVKM in the germline V gene. CDR3 length: 15 amino acids. The TCR sequence derives from a woman aged 40 to 49 in good health and CMV-seropositive. The sequenced material came from PBMCs. The rearrangement uses TRBV28 and TRBJ1-4, with 8 bases that match TRBD1. CDR3 nucleotides: TGTGCCAGCAGTGATACTACAGGGGGTACTGAAAAACTGTTTTTT. As protein: CASSDTTGGTEKLFF. The entire variable domain, with the rest obtained from reference TRBV28 and TRBJ1-4, is as follows: DVKVTQSSRYLVKRTGEKVFLECVQDMDHENMFWYRQDPGLGLRLIYFSYDVKMKEKGDIPEGYSVSREKKERFSLILESASTNQTSMYLCASSDTTGGTEKLFFGSGTQLSVL.